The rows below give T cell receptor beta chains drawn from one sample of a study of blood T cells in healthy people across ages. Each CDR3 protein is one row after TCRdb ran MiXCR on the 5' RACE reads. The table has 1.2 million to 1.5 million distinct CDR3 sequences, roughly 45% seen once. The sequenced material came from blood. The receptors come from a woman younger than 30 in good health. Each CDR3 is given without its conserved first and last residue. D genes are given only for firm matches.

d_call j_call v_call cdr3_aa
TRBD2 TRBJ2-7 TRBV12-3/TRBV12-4 ASKVAGISYEQY
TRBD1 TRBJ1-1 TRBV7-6 ASSLVGGTGGTEAF
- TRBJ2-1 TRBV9 ASSRLGINEQF
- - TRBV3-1 ASSQVKQTQY
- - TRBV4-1 ASSQVAGDEGQETQF
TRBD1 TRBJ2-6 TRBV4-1 ASSHHHLGQGAAGANVLT
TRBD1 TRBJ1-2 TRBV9 ASSRQGTGSDGYT
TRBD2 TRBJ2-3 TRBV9 ASSVEAGAGTDTQY
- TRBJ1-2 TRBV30 AWSVSGYGYT
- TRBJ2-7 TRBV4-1 ASSPDPSLNEQY
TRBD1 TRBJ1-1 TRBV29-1 SAGRATGGVPNTEAF
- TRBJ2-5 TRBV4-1 ASSQDPTGETQY
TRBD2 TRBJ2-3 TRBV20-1 SASERGPDTQY
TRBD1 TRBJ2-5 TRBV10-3 AISTDRFYNEQY
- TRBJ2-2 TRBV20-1 SASGQYTGELF
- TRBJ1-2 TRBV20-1 SATRGSNYGYT
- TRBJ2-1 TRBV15 ATSRAKEGPPSYNEQF
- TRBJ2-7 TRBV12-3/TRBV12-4 ASSFVSRREQY
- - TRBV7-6 ASSLRGRRETQY
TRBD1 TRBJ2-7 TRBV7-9 ASSQGQGLIFSYEQY
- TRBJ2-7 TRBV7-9 ASSGDWNYEQY
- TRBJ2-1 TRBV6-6 ASSTPSGVLYNEQF
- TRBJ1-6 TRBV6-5 ASSAPGPKPLH
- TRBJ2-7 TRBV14 ASSALQISYEQY
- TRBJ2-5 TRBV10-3 AIGPRGGGETQY
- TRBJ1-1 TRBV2 ASMVLANTEAF
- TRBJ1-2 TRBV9 ASSGPTGRANGYT
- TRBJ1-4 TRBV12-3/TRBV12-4 ASSFFLLAQTNEKLF
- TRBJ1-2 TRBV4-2 ASSQVVATFYGYT
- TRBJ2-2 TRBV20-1 SARLVENTGELF
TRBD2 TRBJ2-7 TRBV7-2 ASSKLAGSPYEQY
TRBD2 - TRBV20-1 SARPIAGGFNEQY
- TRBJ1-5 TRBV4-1 ASSRAPGLHQPQH
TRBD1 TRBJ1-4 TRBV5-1 ASSSKKDRGDEKLF
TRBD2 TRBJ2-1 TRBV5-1 ASSLAGTSAYNEQF
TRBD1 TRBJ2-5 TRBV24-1 ATSDMGQLQETQY
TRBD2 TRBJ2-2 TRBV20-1 SARTSGSFTGELF
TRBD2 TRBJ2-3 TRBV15 ATTLGLALGTDTQY
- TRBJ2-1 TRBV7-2 ASSLIAASNEQF
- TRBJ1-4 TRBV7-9 ASSPKDTATNEKLF
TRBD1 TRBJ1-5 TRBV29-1 SVGYRGYSNQPQH
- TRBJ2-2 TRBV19 ASRRTRGSGELF
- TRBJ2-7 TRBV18 ASSFRTDSEQY
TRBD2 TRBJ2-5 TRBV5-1 ASSPGTTAGETQY
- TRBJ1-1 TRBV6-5 ASNTGNTEAF
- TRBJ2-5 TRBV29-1 SVNQGETQY
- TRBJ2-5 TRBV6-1 ASSDGQQETQY
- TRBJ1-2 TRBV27 ASLRGPGYT
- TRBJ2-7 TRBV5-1 ASSLDVQGPYEQY
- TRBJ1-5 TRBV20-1 SARGPMFSVPQH
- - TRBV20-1 SAAPGAQGIEQY
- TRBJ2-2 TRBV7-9 ASSVDTGELF
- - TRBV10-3 AIAGLNEQY
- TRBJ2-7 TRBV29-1 SVAGGTGSYAYEQY
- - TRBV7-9 ASSLRSEGEQY
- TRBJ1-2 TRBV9 ASSVEGPAGGYT
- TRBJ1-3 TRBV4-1 ASSQWPRGTSGNTIY
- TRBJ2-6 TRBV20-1 SASSAGANVLT
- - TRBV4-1 ASSQAGESGGETQY